These 16 T cell receptor beta chains were all obtained from the same sample, sequenced in a study of OX40 agonist ivuxolimab in advanced cancers. TCRdb's copy holds only in-frame clones and misses some; the assay was immunoSEQ multiplex PCR. The sample yields 75,000 to 100,000 clones, about 84% seen once. Sequenced here: CD4+ or CD8+ T cells sorted from blood, sampled in a trial of the OX40 agonist ivuxolimab. The receptors derive from an adult with an advanced solid tumor such as melanoma, head and neck, liver or kidney cancer.

The CDR3 DNA follows: TGCACCAGCAGCCAAGAAAGGCAGCAAGAGACCCAGTACTTC. It is translated as CTSSQERQQETQYF. The rearrangement joins TRBV1 to TRBJ2-5. TRBV1 is reported as a pseudogene. This CDR3 has 14 residues.

The chain employs TRBV7-9 and TRBJ1-2; a weak D match, TRBD1 (5 bases). Germline CDR1 and CDR2: SEHNR and FQNEAQ (reference sequence). Trimming removed 5 bases from V and 0 bases from J, with 16 bases in between. This CDR3 has 16 residues. CDR3 sequence: CASSITGRGPNYGYTF. CDR3 bases: TGTGCCAGCAGCATCACGGGGCGCGGGCCTAACTATGGCTACACCTTC.

The J gene is TRBJ2-2, the V gene TRBV6-6; TRBD2 might be the D (6 bases). Per the germline V gene, CDR1 is MNHNY and CDR2 is SVGAGI (reference sequence). Trimming stripped 8 bases from V and 0 bases from J, with 10 bases between. CDR3 length: 14 amino acids. As DNA, the CDR3 is TGTGCCAGCGGCCGACTAGCGAACACCGGGGAGCTGTTTTTT. Residues: CASGRLANTGELFF.

The V call is TRBV18, the J call TRBJ1-6; tentative D call: TRBD1 (6 bases). Trimming cost V 3 bases and J 7 bases, with 13 bases left between them. CDR3 size: 15 residues. Germline-derived CDR1 and CDR2 are KGHSH and LQKENI. The CDR3, as DNA: TGTGCCAGCTCACCCCAACGGGACACCAATTCACCCCTCCACTTT. Encoded protein: CASSPQRDTNSPLHF.

This clone was seen once. The chain is built from TRBV18 and TRBJ2-7; 7 bases align to TRBD1. Germline trimming cut 5 bases from V and 0 bases from J; bases unmatched to any gene: 1. Germline loops: CDR1 KGHSH, CDR2 LQKENI. The CDR3 spans 13 residues. The CDR3 DNA follows: TGTGCCAGCTCAAGGGACAGCTCCTACGAGCAGTACTTC. Its translation is CASSRDSSYEQYF.

V gene TRBV7-2 combines with J gene TRBJ2-1; 13 bases line up with TRBD2. This CDR3 comprises 16 residues. Germline trimming cut 5 bases from V and 13 bases from J; bases unmatched to any gene: 14. CDR1 is SGHTA and CDR2 is FQGNSA in the germline V gene. The CDR3: CASSPRQGLAGTFQFF. The DNA for the CDR3 is TGTGCCAGCAGCCCACGCCAGGGACTAGCGGGGACCTTTCAGTTCTTC.

This rearrangement joins TRBV6-6 to TRBJ1-3, with a weak D call TRBD1 (6 bases). Deletions cut 2 bases from V and 4 bases from J, with 15 bases between. The CDR3 totals 16 residues. Germline CDR1 reads MNHNY; CDR2 reads SVGAGI (reference sequence). The CDR3 DNA is TGTGCCAGCAGTTACGAAACCCAGGGGCGGGGAAACACCATATATTTT. It specifies CASSYETQGRGNTIYF.

The genes are TRBV19 and TRBJ1-5, with no clear D. The CDR3 contains 16 residues. Germline-derived CDR1 and CDR2 are LNHDA and SQIVND (reference sequence). V was clipped by 6 bases and J by 7 bases, with 22 bases between them. The CDR3 reads CASSRTQDGPGQPQHF. In DNA, the CDR3 is TGTGCCAGTAGCCGAACCCAGGACGGACCCGGACAGCCCCAGCATTTT.

The rearrangement joins TRBV6-5 to TRBJ2-1; D perhaps matches TRBD2 (7 bases). The germline V gene has CDR1 MNHEY and CDR2 SVGAGI. The CDR3 spans 14 residues. Trimming left V 2 bases short and J 7 bases short, with 12 bases between. The CDR3 nucleotides read TGTGCCAGCAGTTACCGGGGGGCCGGGAATGAGCAGTTCTTC. Translating it yields CASSYRGAGNEQFF.

The V gene is TRBV5-1, the J gene TRBJ2-7, with D possibly TRBD2 on 7 matching bases. Germline V gene sequence: CDR1 SGHRS, CDR2 YFSETQ. This CDR3 contains 14 residues. Deletions cut 1 base from V and 3 bases from J, with 11 bases between. The CDR3 nucleotides read TGCGCCAGCAGCTTGTGGGGAGGGGGCTACGAGCAGTACTTC. It encodes CASSLWGGGYEQYF.

The chain recombines TRBV6-1 with TRBJ1-3; weak D call: TRBD1 (6 bases). The CDR3 runs to 15 residues. With 7 bases removed from V and 3 bases from J, the gap between germline ends came to 16 bases. Germline lookup yields CDR1 MNHNS and CDR2 SASEGT. The CDR3, as DNA: TGTGCCAGCACGCCCGGGGGGGCTGGTGGAAACACCATATATTTT. It yields the protein CASTPGGAGGNTIYF.

The genes are TRBV10-3 and TRBJ1-4; 7 nucleotides agree with TRBD1. CDR3 size: 15 residues. CDR1 is ENHRY and CDR2 is SYGVKD in the germline V gene. J was trimmed by 5 bases and V by 10 bases; bases with no gene match: 13. The CDR3: CATSGATGRNEKLFF. CDR3 DNA: TGTGCCACCTCCGGGGCGACAGGGAGGAATGAAAAACTGTTTTTT.

The chain employs TRBV27 and TRBJ2-1; D perhaps matches TRBD1 (6 bases). CDR1 and CDR2 (germline): MNHEY, SMNVEV (reference sequence). There are 14 residues in the CDR3. Trimming removed 4 bases at V and 5 bases at J, with 12 bases between. The CDR3 protein is CASSSGTSHNEQFF. The CDR3 DNA reads TGTGCCAGCAGTTCCGGGACAAGCCACAATGAGCAGTTCTTC.

This chain links TRBV4-3 with TRBJ2-7; the match to TRBD2 covers 10 bases. J gave up 3 bases and V 0 bases, and 8 bases lay outside the gene matches. The CDR3 runs to 17 residues. The germline CDR1 and CDR2 sequences are LGHNA and YSLEER. CDR3 nucleotides: TGCGCCAGCAGCCAAGATTGGACAGCGGGGGGGTTCTACGAGCAGTACTTC. This codes for CASSQDWTAGGFYEQYF.

The chain couples TRBV7-9 to TRBJ2-3; 9 nucleotides agree with TRBD1. Germline CDR1 reads SEHNR; CDR2 reads FQNEAQ (reference sequence). CDR3 length: 15 residues. V shed 3 bases, J shed 3 bases, and the junction held 4 bases outside the gene matches. The CDR3, as DNA: TGTGCCAGCAGCTTGGGACAGGGAGGGACAGATACGCAGTATTTT. Translating it yields CASSLGQGGTDTQYF.

The rearrangement uses TRBV10-3 and TRBJ1-2, with TRBD1 identical over 7 bases. Germline V gene data show CDR1 as ENHRY and CDR2 as SYGVKD. The CDR3 spans 13 residues. V lost 7 bases and J lost 4; bases outside the gene matches: 6. CDR3 bases: TGTGCCATCAACACAGGGGACGGCTATGGCTACACCTTC. It specifies CAINTGDGYGYTF.